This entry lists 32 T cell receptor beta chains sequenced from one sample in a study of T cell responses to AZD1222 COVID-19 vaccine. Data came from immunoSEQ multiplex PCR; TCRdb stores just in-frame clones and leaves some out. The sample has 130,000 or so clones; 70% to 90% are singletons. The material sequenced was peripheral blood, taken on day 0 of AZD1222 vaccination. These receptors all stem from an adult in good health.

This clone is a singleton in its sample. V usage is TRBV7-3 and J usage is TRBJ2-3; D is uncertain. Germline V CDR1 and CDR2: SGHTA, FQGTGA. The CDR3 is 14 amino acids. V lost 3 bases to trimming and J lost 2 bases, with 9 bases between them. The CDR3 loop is CASSLSGSTDTQYF. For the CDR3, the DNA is TGTGCCAGCAGCTTGTCAGGTTCCACAGATACGCAGTATTTT.

The CDR3 loop reads CASSVAGRGNTIYF. The CDR3 nucleotides read TGTGCCAGCAGCGTGGCCGGGCGTGGAAACACCATATATTTT. The chain uses TRBV9 and TRBJ1-3; D is unresolved. Trimming took off 2 bases at V and 3 bases at J, with 9 bases between the two ends. In germline, CDR1 is SGDLS, CDR2 YYNGEE. The CDR3 contains 14 residues.

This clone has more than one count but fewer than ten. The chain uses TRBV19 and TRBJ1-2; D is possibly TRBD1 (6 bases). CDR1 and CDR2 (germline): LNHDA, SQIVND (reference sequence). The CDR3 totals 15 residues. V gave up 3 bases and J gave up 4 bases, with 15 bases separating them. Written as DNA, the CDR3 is TGTGCCAGTAGTATTCTGGACAGCCACACCTATGGCTACACCTTC. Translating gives CASSILDSHTYGYTF.

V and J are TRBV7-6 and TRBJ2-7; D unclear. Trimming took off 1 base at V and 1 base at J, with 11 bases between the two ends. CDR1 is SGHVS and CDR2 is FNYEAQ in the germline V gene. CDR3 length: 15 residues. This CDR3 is CASSLGEVESYEQYF. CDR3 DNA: TGTGCCAGCAGCTTAGGGGAAGTGGAGTCCTACGAGCAGTACTTC.

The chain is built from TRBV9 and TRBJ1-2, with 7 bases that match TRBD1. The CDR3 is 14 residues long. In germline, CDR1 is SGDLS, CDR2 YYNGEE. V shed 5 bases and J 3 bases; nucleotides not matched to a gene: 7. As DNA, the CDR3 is TGTGCCAGCAGTAGACAGGGCGATTACTATGGCTACACCTTC. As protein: CASSRQGDYYGYTF.

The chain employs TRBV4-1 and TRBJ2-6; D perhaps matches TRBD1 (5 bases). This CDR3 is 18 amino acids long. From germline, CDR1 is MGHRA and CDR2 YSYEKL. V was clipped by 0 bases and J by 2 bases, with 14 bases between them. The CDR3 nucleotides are TGCGCCAGCAGCCAAGATGGAAATGGGGCTACTGGGGCCAACGTCCTGACTTTC. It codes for CASSQDGNGATGANVLTF.

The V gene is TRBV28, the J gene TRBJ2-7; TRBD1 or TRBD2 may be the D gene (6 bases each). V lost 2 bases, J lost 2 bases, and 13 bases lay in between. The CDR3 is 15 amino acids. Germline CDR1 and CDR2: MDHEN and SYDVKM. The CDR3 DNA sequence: TGTGCCAGCAGTTTAGTTTCCGGGGGCGCCTACGAGCAGTACTTC. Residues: CASSLVSGGAYEQYF.

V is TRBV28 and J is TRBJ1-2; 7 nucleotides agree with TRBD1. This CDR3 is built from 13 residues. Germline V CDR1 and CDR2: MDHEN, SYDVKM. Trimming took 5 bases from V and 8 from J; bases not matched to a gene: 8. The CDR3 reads CASSPLTGIGYTF. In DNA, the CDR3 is TGTGCCAGCAGTCCCCTGACAGGGATCGGCTACACCTTC.

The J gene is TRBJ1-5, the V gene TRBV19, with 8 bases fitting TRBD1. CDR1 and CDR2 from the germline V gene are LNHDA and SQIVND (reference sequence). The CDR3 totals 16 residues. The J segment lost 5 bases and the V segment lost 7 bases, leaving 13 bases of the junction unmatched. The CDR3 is CASTGRTGWMDQPQHF. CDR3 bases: TGTGCCAGTACCGGCAGGACAGGGTGGATGGATCAGCCCCAGCATTTT.

The CDR3 DNA reads as TGTGCCAGCAGCTTTGGAGAGATAGTGGGGAACACCATATATTTT. It yields the protein CASSFGEIVGNTIYF. The chain uses TRBV5-6 and TRBJ1-3, with no clear D. The CDR3 extends over 15 amino acids. Germline assignment: CDR1 SGHDT and CDR2 YYEEEE. The germline V and J ends were trimmed by 2 bases and 7 bases, with 16 bases remaining between them.

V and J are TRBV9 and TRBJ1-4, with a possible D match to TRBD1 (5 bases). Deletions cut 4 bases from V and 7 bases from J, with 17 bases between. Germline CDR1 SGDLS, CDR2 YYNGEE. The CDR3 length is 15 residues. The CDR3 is CASSYTSGTFEKLFF. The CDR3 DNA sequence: TGTGCCAGCAGCTACACCTCGGGGACGTTTGAAAAACTGTTTTTT.

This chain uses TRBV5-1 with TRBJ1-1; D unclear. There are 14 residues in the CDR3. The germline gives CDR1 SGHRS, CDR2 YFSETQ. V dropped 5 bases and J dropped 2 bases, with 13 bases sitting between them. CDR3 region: CASRRREGNTEAFF. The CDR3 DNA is TGCGCCAGCAGGCGTAGGGAGGGCAACACTGAAGCTTTCTTT.

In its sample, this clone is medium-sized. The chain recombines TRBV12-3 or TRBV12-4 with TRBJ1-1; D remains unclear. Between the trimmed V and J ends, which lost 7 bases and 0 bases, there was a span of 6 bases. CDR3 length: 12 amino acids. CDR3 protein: CASKELNTEAFF. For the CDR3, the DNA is TGTGCCAGCAAGGAGTTGAACACTGAAGCTTTCTTT.

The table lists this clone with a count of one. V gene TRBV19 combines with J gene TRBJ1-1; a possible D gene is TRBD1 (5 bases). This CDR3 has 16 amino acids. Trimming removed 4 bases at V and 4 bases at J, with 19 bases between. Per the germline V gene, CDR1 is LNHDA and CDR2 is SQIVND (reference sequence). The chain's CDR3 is CASSTGTRRESTEAFF. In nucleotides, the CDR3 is TGTGCCAGTAGTACAGGGACTAGGAGAGAATCCACTGAAGCTTTCTTT.

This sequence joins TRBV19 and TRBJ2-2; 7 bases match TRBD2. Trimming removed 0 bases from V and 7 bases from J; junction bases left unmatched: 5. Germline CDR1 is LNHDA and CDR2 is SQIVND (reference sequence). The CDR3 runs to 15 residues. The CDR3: CASSIDPGGGGELFF. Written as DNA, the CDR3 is TGTGCCAGTAGTATAGATCCCGGCGGGGGCGGGGAGCTGTTTTTT.

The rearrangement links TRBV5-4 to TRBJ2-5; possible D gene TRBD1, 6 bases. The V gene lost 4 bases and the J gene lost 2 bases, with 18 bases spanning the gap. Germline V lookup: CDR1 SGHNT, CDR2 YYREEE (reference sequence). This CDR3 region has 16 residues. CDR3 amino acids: CASSPGLGAVQETQYF. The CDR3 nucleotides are TGTGCCAGCAGCCCTGGGCTGGGGGCAGTACAAGAGACCCAGTACTTC.

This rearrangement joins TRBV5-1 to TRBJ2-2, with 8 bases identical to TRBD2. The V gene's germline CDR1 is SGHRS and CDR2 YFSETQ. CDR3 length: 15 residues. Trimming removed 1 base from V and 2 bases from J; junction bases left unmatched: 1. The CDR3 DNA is TGCGCCAGCAGCTTGACTAGCGGAAACACCGGGGAGCTGTTTTTT. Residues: CASSLTSGNTGELFF.

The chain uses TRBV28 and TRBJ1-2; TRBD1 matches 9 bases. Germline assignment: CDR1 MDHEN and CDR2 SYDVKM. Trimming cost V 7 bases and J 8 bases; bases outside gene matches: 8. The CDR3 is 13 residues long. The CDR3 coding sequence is TGTGCCAGCACCCCGGGACAGGGATACGGCTACACCTTC. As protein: CASTPGQGYGYTF.

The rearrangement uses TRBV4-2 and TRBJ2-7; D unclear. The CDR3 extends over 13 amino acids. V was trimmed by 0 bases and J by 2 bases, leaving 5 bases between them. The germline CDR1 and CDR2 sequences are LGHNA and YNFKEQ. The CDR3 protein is CASSQDWAYEQYF. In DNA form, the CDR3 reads TGTGCCAGCAGCCAAGATTGGGCCTACGAGCAGTACTTC.

For the CDR3, the DNA is TGTGCCATCAGTGACCAGCAGAACACTGAAGCTTTCTTT. Its translation: CAISDQQNTEAFF. J is TRBJ1-1 and V is TRBV10-3; D not resolved. The germline V and J ends were trimmed by 3 bases and 1 base, with 6 bases remaining between them. This CDR3 has 13 amino acids. Germline-derived CDR1 and CDR2 are ENHRY and SYGVKD.

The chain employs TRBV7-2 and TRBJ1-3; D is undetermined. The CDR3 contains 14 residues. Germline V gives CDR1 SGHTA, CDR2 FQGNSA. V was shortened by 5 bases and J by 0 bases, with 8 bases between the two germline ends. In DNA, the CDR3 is TGTGCCAGCAGCCCACAGAACTCTGGAAACACCATATATTTT. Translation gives CASSPQNSGNTIYF.

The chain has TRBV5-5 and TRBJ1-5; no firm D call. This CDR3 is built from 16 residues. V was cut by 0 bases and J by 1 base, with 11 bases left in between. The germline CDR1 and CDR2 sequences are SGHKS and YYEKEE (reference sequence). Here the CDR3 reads CASSLGGVESNQPQHF. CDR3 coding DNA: TGTGCCAGCAGCTTGGGCGGGGTGGAAAGCAATCAGCCCCAGCATTTT.

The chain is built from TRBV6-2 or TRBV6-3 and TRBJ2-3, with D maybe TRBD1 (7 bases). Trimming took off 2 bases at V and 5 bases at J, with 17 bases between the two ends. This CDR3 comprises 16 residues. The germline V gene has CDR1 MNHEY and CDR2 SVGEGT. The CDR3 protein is CASSYDREVVKDTQYF. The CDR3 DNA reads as TGTGCCAGCAGTTACGACAGGGAGGTAGTAAAAGATACGCAGTATTTT.

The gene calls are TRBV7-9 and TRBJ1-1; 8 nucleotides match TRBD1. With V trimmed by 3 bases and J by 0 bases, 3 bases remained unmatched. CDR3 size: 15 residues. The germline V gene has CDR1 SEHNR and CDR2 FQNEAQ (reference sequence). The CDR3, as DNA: TGTGCCAGCAGCTTGGCAGGGGGCATGAACACTGAAGCTTTCTTT. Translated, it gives CASSLAGGMNTEAFF.

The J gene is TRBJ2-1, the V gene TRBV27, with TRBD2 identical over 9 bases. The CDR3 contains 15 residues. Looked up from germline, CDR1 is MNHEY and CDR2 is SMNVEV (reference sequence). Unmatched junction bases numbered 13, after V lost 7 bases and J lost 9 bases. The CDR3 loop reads CASTLGAGGRGEQFF. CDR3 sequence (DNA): TGTGCCAGCACCCTAGGGGCGGGGGGGCGTGGTGAGCAGTTCTTC.

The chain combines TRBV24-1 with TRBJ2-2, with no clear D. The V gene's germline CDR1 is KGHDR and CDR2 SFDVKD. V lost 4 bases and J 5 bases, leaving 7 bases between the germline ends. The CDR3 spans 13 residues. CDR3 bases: TGTGCCACCAGTGACCTCAGAACCGGGGAGCTGTTTTTT. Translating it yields CATSDLRTGELFF.

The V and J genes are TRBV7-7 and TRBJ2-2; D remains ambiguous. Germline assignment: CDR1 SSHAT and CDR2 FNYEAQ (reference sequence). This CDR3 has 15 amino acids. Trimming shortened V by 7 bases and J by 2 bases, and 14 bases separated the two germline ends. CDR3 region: CASKPLSANTGELFF. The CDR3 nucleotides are TGTGCCAGCAAACCTCTATCTGCAAACACCGGGGAGCTGTTTTTT.

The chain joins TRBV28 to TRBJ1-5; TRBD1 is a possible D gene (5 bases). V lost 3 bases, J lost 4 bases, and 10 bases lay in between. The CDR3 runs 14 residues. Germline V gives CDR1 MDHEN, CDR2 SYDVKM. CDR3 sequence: CASSLDMQNQPQHF. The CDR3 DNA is TGTGCCAGCAGTTTGGACATGCAGAATCAGCCCCAGCATTTT.

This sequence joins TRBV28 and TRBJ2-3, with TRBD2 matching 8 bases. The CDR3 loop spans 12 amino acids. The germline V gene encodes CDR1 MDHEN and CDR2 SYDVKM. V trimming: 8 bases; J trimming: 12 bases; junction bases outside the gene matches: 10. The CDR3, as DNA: TGTGCCAGCGGAACGGGACTAGATGTTCAGTATTTT. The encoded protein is CASGTGLDVQYF.

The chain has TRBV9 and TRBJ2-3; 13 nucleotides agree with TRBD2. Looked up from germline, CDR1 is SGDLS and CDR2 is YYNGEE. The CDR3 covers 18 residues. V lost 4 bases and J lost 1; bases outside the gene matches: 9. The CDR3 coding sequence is TGTGCCAGCAGCCCCAGGACTAGCGGGGGCCTACGCACAGATACGCAGTATTTT. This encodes CASSPRTSGGLRTDTQYF.

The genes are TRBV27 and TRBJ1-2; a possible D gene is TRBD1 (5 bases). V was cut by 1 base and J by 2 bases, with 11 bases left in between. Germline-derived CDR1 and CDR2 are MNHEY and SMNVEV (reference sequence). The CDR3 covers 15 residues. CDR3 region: CASSLFQGTNYGYTF. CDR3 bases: TGTGCCAGCAGTTTATTTCAGGGAACGAACTATGGCTACACCTTC.

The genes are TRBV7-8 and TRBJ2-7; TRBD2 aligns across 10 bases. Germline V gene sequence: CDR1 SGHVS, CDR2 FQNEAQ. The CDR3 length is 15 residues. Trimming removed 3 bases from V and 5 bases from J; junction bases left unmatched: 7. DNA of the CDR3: TGTGCCAGCAGCTTTGTACTAGCGGGAAGGCACGAGCAGTACTTC. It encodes CASSFVLAGRHEQYF.